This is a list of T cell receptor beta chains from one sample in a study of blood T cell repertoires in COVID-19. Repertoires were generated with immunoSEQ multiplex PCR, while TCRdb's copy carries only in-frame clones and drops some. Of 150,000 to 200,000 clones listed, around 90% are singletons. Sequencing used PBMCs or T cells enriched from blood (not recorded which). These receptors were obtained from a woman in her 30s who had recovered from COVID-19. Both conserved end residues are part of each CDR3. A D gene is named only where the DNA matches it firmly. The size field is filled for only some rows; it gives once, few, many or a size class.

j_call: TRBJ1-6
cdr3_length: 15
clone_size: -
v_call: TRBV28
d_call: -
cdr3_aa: CASNTGQINNSPLHF
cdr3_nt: TGTGCCAGCAACACCGGACAAATTAATAATTCACCCCTCCACTTT

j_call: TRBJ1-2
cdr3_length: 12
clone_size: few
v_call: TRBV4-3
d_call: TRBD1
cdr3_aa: CASSHRQGTHTF
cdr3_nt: TGCGCCAGCAGCCACCGACAGGGAACCCACACCTTC

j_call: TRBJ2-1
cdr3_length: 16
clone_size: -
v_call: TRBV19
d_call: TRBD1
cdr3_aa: CASSNRPTGVYNEQFF
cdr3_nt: TGTGCCAGTAGTAACCGCCCGACAGGGGTCTACAATGAGCAGTTCTTC

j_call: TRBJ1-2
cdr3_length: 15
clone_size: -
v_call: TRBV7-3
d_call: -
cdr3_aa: CASSLGEGGADGYTF
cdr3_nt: TGTGCCAGCAGCTTGGGAGAGGGCGGTGCCGACGGCTACACCTTC

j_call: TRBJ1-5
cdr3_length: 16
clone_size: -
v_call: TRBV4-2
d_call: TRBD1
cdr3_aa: CASSQDGDSLNQPQHF
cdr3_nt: TGTGCCAGCAGCCAAGATGGGGACAGCCTCAATCAGCCCCAGCATTTT

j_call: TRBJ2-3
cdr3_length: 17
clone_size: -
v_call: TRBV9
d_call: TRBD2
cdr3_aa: CASSDNPSGGAGDTQYF
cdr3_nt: TGTGCCAGCAGCGACAACCCTAGCGGGGGGGCAGGAGATACGCAGTATTTT

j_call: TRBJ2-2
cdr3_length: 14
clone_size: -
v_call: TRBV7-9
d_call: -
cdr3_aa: CAAGRQSNTGELFF
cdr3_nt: TGTGCGGCGGGTCGCCAGTCGAACACCGGGGAGCTGTTTTTT

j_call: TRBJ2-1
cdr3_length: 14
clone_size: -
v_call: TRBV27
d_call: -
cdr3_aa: CASSLFPVFNEQFF
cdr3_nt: TGTGCCAGCAGCCTATTCCCCGTGTTCAATGAGCAGTTCTTC

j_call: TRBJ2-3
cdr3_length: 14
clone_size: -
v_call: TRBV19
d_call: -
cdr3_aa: CASTLGGDTDTQYF
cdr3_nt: TGTGCCAGTACCCTAGGAGGGGATACAGATACGCAGTATTTT

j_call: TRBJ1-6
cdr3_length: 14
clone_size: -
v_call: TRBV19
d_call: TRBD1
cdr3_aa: CASSFRQGNSPLHF
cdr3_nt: TGTGCCAGTAGTTTCCGACAGGGCAATTCACCCCTCCACTTT

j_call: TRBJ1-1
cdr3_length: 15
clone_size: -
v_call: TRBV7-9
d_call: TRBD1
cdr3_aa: CASSLRQGADTEAFF
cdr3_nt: TGTGCCAGCAGCTTAAGACAGGGGGCGGACACTGAAGCTTTCTTT

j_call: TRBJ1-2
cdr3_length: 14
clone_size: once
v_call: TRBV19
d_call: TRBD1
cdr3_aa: CASSARRQGDGYTF
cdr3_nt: TGTGCCAGTAGTGCAAGACGACAGGGAGATGGCTACACCTTC

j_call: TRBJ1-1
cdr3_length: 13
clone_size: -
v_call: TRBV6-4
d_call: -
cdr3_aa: CASSVKLNTEAFF
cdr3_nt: TGTGCCAGCAGTGTGAAACTCAACACTGAAGCTTTCTTT

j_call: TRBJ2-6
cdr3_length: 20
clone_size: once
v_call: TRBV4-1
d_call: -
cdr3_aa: CASSLTLGGSYPSGANVLTF
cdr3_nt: TGCGCCAGCAGCCTTACATTAGGAGGGTCTTACCCCTCTGGGGCCAACGTCCTGACTTTC

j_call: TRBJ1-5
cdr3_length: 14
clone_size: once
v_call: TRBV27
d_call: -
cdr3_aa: CASSPSGTNQPQHF
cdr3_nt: TGTGCCAGCAGTCCCTCCGGGACAAATCAGCCCCAGCATTTT

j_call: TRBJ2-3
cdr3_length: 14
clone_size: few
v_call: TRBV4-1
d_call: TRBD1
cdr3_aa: CASRMDRGQDTQYF
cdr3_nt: TGCGCCAGCAGGATGGACAGGGGGCAGGATACGCAGTATTTT

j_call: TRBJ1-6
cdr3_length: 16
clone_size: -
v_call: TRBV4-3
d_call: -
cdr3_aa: CASSLGLGAVNSPLHF
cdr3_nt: TGCGCCAGCAGCCTAGGATTGGGGGCCGTTAATTCACCCCTCCACTTT

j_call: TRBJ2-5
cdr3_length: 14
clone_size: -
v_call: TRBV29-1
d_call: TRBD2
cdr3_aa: CSVGGSGRQETQYF
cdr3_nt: TGCAGCGTTGGGGGTAGCGGGCGCCAAGAGACCCAGTACTTC

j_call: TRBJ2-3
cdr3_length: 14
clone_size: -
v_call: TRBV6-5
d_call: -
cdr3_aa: CASSYSWQTDTQYF
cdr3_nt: TGTGCCAGCAGTTACTCTTGGCAGACAGATACGCAGTATTTT

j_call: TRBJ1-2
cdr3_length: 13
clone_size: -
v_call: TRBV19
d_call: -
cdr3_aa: CASSISGIYGYTF
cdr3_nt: TGTGCCAGTAGTATCTCGGGAATCTATGGCTACACCTTC

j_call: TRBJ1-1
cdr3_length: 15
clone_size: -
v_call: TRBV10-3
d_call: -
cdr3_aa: CAISAQGQQNTEAFF
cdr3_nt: TGTGCCATCAGCGCACAAGGACAGCAGAACACTGAAGCTTTCTTT

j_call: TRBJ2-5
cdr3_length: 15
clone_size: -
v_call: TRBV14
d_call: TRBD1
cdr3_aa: CASSQEAGGYETQYF
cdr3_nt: TGTGCCAGCAGCCAAGAGGCAGGGGGATACGAGACCCAGTACTTC

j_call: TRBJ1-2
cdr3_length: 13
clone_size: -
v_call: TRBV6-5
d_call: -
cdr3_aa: CASGLSGFYGYTF
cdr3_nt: TGTGCCAGCGGGCTATCAGGGTTCTATGGCTACACCTTC

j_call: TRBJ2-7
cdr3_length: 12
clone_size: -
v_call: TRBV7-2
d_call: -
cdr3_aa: CASSHGSYEQYF
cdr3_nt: TGTGCCAGCAGCCACGGTAGCTACGAGCAGTACTTC

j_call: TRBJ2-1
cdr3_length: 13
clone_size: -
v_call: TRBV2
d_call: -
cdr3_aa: CASRPRIFNEQFF
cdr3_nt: TGTGCCAGCAGGCCCAGGATCTTCAATGAGCAGTTCTTC

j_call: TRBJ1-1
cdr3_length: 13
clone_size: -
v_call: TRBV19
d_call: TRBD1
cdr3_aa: CASGQGWNTEAFF
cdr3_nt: TGTGCCAGTGGACAGGGGTGGAACACTGAAGCTTTCTTT

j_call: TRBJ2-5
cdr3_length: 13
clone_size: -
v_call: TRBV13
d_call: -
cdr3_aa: CASSSTLTKTQYF
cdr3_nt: TGTGCCAGCAGCTCAACTTTGACTAAGACCCAGTACTTC

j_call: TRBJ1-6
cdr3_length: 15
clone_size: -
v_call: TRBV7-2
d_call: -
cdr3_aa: CASSLGGGNNSPLHF
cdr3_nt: TGTGCCAGCAGCTTAGGAGGCGGGAATAATTCACCCCTCCACTTT

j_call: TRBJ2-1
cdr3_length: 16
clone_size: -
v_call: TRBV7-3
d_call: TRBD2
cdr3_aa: CASSKTSGGVNNEQFF
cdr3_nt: TGTGCCAGCAGTAAGACTAGCGGGGGGGTAAACAATGAGCAGTTCTTC

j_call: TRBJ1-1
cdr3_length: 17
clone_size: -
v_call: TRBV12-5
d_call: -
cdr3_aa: CASGSRIGGGTNTEAFF
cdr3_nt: TGTGCTAGTGGTAGCCGGATAGGGGGGGGAACCAACACTGAAGCTTTCTTT

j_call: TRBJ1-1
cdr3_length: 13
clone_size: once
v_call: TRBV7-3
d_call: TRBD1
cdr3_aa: CASSLTGATEAFF
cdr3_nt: TGTGCCAGCAGTTTGACAGGGGCGACTGAAGCTTTCTTT

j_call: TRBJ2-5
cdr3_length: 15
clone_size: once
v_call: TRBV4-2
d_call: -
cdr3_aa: CASSRSAGFEETQYF
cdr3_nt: TGTGCCAGCAGCCGCAGTGCGGGATTCGAAGAGACCCAGTACTTC

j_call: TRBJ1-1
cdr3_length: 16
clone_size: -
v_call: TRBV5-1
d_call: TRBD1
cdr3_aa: CASSHTQGTGNTETFF
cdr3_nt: TGCGCCAGCAGCCATACACAGGGGACAGGGAACACTGAAACTTTCTTT

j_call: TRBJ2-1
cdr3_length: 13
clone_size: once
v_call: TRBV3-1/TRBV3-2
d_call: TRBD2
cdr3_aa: CASSLAGVDEQFF
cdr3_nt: TGTGCCAGCAGCCTAGCGGGAGTGGATGAGCAGTTCTTC

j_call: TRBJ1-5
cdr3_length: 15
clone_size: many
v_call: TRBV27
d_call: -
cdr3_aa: CASRRLDGSNQPQHF
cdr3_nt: TGTGCCAGCAGGCGCCTCGACGGGAGCAATCAGCCCCAGCATTTT

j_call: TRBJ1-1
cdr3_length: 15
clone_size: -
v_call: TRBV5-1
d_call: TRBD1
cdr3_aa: CASSWDSALNTEAFF
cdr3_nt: TGCGCCAGCAGCTGGGACAGCGCTTTGAACACTGAAGCTTTCTTT

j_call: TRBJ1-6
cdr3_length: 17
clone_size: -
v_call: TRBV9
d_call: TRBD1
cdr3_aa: CASSARPLGQGNSPLHF
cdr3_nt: TGTGCCAGCAGCGCCCGTCCCCTGGGACAGGGAAATTCACCCCTCCACTTT

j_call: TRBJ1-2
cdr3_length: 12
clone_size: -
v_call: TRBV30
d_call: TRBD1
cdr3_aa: CAWTPGYRGPAF
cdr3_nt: TGTGCCTGGACCCCCGGGTACAGGGGGCCCGCCTTC

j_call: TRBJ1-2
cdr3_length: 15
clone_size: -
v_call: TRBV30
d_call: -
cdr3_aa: CAWSIGTGKAYGYTF
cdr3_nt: TGTGCCTGGAGTATAGGAACAGGTAAGGCCTATGGCTACACCTTC

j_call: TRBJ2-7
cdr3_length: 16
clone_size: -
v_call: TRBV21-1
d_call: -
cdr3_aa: CASSKISVRGSYEQYF
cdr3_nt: TGTGCCAGCAGCAAAATATCTGTAAGGGGGTCCTACGAGCAGTACTTC

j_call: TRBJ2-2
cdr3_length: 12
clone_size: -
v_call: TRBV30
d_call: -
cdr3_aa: CAWSRGIGELFF
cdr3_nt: TGTGCCTGGAGTAGGGGGATCGGGGAGCTGTTTTTT

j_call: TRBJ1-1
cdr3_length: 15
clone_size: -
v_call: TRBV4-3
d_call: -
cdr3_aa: CASSQVAGGRTEAFF
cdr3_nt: TGCGCCAGCAGCCAAGTAGCGGGAGGAAGGACTGAAGCTTTCTTT

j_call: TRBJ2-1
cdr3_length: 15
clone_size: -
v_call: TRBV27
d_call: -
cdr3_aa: CASSSSMSSYNEQFF
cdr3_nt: TGTGCCAGCAGTTCGTCGATGAGCTCCTACAATGAGCAGTTCTTC

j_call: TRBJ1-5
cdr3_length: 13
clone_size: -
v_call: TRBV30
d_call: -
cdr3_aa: CAWSDGGGTPQHF
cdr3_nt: TGTGCCTGGAGTGATGGGGGGGGGACGCCCCAGCATTTT

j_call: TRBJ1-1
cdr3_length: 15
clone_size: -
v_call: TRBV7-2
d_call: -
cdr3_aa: CASTFGQQLNTEAFF
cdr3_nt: TGTGCCAGCACCTTTGGGCAACAGCTGAACACTGAAGCTTTCTTT